The 5 T cell receptor beta chains below were found in one sample sequenced in a study of OX40 agonist ivuxolimab in advanced cancers. Assay: immunoSEQ multiplex PCR; the TCRdb copy retains only in-frame clones and omits some. The sample lists approximately 50,000 clones, 88% seen once, with 0.85% to 1.1% in the top ten. The specimen comprised CD4+ or CD8+ T cells sorted from blood, sampled in a trial of the OX40 agonist ivuxolimab. These receptors were obtained from an adult with an advanced solid tumor such as melanoma, head and neck, liver or kidney cancer.

This clone was observed a single time. Here the CDR3 reads CSVGSRGATNEKLFF. The DNA for the CDR3 is TGCAGCGTTGGAAGCAGGGGGGCAACTAATGAAAAACTGTTTTTT. The chain carries TRBV29-1 and TRBJ1-4, with 7 bases that match TRBD1. The CDR3 length is 15 residues. With 4 bases clipped from V and 0 bases from J, the junction kept 5 bases outside the gene matches. Germline V gene sequence: CDR1 SQVTM, CDR2 ANQGSEA. Complete variable domain (other parts from reference TRBV29-1 and TRBJ1-4): SAVISQKPSRDICQRGTSLTIQCQVDSQVTMMFWYRQQPGQSLTLIATANQGSEATYESGFVIDKFPISRPNLTFSTLTVSNMSPEDSSIYLCSVGSRGATNEKLFFGSGTQLSVL.

Notes on this clone: This same CDR3 is encoded by further DNA sequences in the sample. The V call is TRBV7-2, the J call TRBJ1-1, with D possibly TRBD1 on 5 matching bases. The V and J ends lost 5 bases and 0 bases respectively, with 10 bases between them. CDR1 and CDR2 from the germline V gene are SGHTA and FQGNSA. This CDR3 comprises 14 residues. CDR3 sequence: CASSLDRVNTEAFF. CDR3 nucleotide sequence: TGTGCCAGCAGCCTAGACAGAGTGAACACTGAAGCTTTCTTT. Using reference TRBV7-2 and TRBJ1-1 for the parts outside the CDR3, the full variable domain is GAGVSQSPSNKVTEKGKDVELRCDPISGHTALYWYRQSLGQGLEFLIYFQGNSAPDKSGLPSDRFSAERTGGSVSTLTIQRTQQEDSAVYLCASSLDRVNTEAFFGQGTRLTVV.

J is TRBJ2-1 and V is TRBV9; unclear D gene. The germline V gene has CDR1 SGDLS and CDR2 YYNGEE. Trimming took 3 bases from V and 3 from J, leaving 13 bases between them. The CDR3 is made up of 15 amino acids. As DNA, the CDR3 is TGTGCCAGCAGCGCCTCCCGGAGTGGCTACAATGAGCAGTTCTTC. This encodes CASSASRSGYNEQFF.

This clone was seen a handful of times. The chain carries TRBV2 and TRBJ1-4; D not certain. The V and J ends lost 7 bases and 2 bases respectively, with 14 bases between them. The CDR3 is 15 amino acids. Germline V gene lookup returns CDR1 SNHLY and CDR2 FYNNEI. The CDR3 region is CASTRAGPTNEKLFF. CDR3 in DNA: TGTGCCAGCACCCGAGCCGGGCCGACTAATGAAAAACTGTTTTTT.

This chain connects TRBV5-1 to TRBJ2-5; 10 nucleotides align to TRBD1. CDR3 size: 16 residues. From germline, CDR1 is SGHRS and CDR2 YFSETQ. After removal of 0 bases from V and 5 bases from J, the junction contained 7 bases not matched to a gene. The CDR3 nucleotides read TGCGCCAGCAGCTTGGCCGGGACAGGGGTAAGGGAGACCCAGTACTTC. Translating it yields CASSLAGTGVRETQYF. The full variable domain, completed using reference TRBV5-1 and TRBJ2-5, is KAGVTQTPRYLIKTRGQQVTLSCSPISGHRSVSWYQQTPGQGLQFLFEYFSETQRNKGNFPGRFSGRQFSNSRSEMNVSTLELGDSALYLCASSLAGTGVRETQYFGPGTRLLVL.